This T cell receptor beta chain appears in the sequencing data of a study of response to subunit inactivated influenza vaccine. TCRdb reprocessed the RT-PCR reads via MiXCR and lists one record per CDR3 protein. The table includes 500,000 to 600,000 distinct CDR3 sequences, about 11% detected once. This CDR3 is 18 amino acids long. Unmatched junction bases numbered 12, after V lost 6 bases and J lost 1 base. Germline assignment: CDR1 LNHDA and CDR2 SQIVND (reference sequence). There are a few counts of this clonotype. The clonotype originates from a man aged 50 or older who received an inactivated influenza vaccine. The sample consisted of PBMCs from blood, taken on the day of vaccination. The gene calls are TRBV19 and TRBJ2-2; 9 positions match TRBD1. For the CDR3, the DNA is TGTGCCAGTAGCACCTCTGGACAGGGGTTCAAGAACACCGGGGAGCTGTTTTTT. Protein sequence: CASSTSGQGFKNTGELFF.